Each of the 22 T cell receptor beta chains below was sequenced from the same sample in a study of blood T cell repertoires in COVID-19 (TCRdb year 2020). The library relied on the immunoSEQ multiplex PCR assay. Entries here come from immuneACCESS through TCRdb and include only in-frame sequences with V and J called. Some clones fail to appear in such tables; in the studies checked, an unresolved V gene covers under half of the shortfall, and the cause of the remainder is unknown. For this sample there are under 250,000 clones; over 75% appear just once. The ten biggest clones cover 3.5% to 5.5% of the sample. What was sequenced was PBMCs or T cells enriched from blood (not recorded which). The source is a young man with acute COVID-19.

The chain employs TRBV15 and TRBJ2-5; a weak D match, TRBD2 (6 bases). Germline CDR1 and CDR2: LNHNV and YYDKDF (reference sequence). The CDR3 is 13 amino acids. The V end was cut by 10 bases, the J end by 5 bases, with 17 bases between. This CDR3 reads CANKQTRRETQYF. The CDR3 DNA follows: TGTGCCAACAAGCAGACTAGACGGGAGACCCAGTACTTC.

V gene TRBV2 combines with J gene TRBJ1-5; 9 positions match TRBD1. From germline, CDR1 is SNHLY and CDR2 FYNNEI. Germline trimming cut 4 bases from V and 0 bases from J; bases unmatched to any gene: 4. The CDR3 is 16 amino acids. CDR3 in amino acids: CASSGGTGSSNQPQHF. The CDR3 bases are TGTGCCAGCAGTGGGGGGACAGGGAGTAGCAATCAGCCCCAGCATTTT.

The V call is TRBV13, the J call TRBJ1-2, with TRBD1 identical over 8 bases. The CDR3 runs to 18 residues. CDR1 is PRHDT and CDR2 is FYEKMQ in the germline V gene (reference sequence). The V gene end was trimmed by 0 bases and the J gene end by 3 bases; junction bases not matched to a gene: 12. The CDR3 region is CASSLGGEYPGGHYGYTF. CDR3 in DNA: TGTGCCAGCAGCTTAGGAGGTGAATACCCAGGGGGCCACTATGGCTACACCTTC.

The chain uses TRBV7-6 and TRBJ1-1; TRBD1 is a possible D gene (5 bases). Germline V gene data show CDR1 as SGHVS and CDR2 as FNYEAQ. The V end lost 5 bases, the J end lost 6 bases, and 13 bases lay between the germline ends. This CDR3 has 13 residues. CDR3 sequence reads: CASSQSGEPEAFF. The CDR3 DNA reads as TGTGCCAGCAGCCAATCGGGGGAACCTGAAGCTTTCTTT.

The J gene is TRBJ1-4, the V gene TRBV25-1, with 9 bases that match TRBD1. With 6 bases clipped from V and 7 bases from J, the junction kept 6 bases outside the gene matches. CDR1 is MGHDK and CDR2 is SYGVNS in the germline V gene. The CDR3 loop spans 14 amino acids. The CDR3 loop reads CASSVRDRVEKLFF. CDR3 nucleotide sequence: TGTGCCAGCAGCGTCCGGGACAGGGTTGAAAAACTGTTTTTT.

V usage is TRBV7-6 and J usage is TRBJ2-7; 12 bases line up with TRBD2. After removal of 4 bases from V and 6 bases from J, the junction contained 7 bases not matched to a gene. CDR1 is SGHVS and CDR2 is FNYEAQ in the germline V gene. The CDR3 has 15 residues. The CDR3 DNA reads TGTGCCAGCAGCTCCCTAGCGGGGGGGCCCTCCGAGCAGTACTTC. Translating gives CASSSLAGGPSEQYF.

The V call is TRBV5-6, the J call TRBJ2-7; D is possibly TRBD1 (6 bases). This CDR3 is 15 amino acids long. Germline V CDR1 and CDR2: SGHDT, YYEEEE. The V end was cut by 5 bases, the J end by 4 bases, with 19 bases between. CDR3 region: CASRKTHTGKYEQYF. For the CDR3, the DNA is TGTGCCAGCAGAAAGACACACACAGGGAAATACGAGCAGTACTTC.

The rearrangement links TRBV6-1 to TRBJ1-3; D remains ambiguous. Germline V CDR1 and CDR2: MNHNS, SASEGT. V lost 0 bases, J lost 1 base, and 7 bases lay in between. The CDR3 length is 15 residues. The CDR3 coding sequence is TGTGCCAGCAGTGAAGCGGAGGGTTCTGGAAACACCATATATTTT. It is translated as CASSEAEGSGNTIYF.

This clone showed up just once. The rearrangement joins TRBV7-3 to TRBJ2-2; TRBD2 matches 9 bases. The CDR3 sequence is 15 residues long. V was pared by 5 bases and J by 7 bases, with 8 bases of the junction left unmatched. In germline, CDR1 is SGHTA, CDR2 FQGTGA. CDR3: CASSPQGLAGGELFF. CDR3 bases: TGTGCCAGCAGCCCACAGGGACTAGCTGGCGGGGAGCTGTTTTTT.

The chain joins TRBV19 to TRBJ1-1, with D tentatively TRBD1 (5 bases). This CDR3 spans 14 amino acids. V was pared by 3 bases and J by 7 bases, with 15 bases between. CDR1 is LNHDA, CDR2 SQIVND, per germline (reference sequence). Here the CDR3 DNA reads TGTGCCAGTAGTATCTATAAAGGGGCTAATGAAGCTTTCTTT. Its translation: CASSIYKGANEAFF.

CDR3 protein: CASSFLDSYMNTEAFF. The DNA for the CDR3 is TGTGCCAGCAGTTTCCTGGACAGCTACATGAACACTGAAGCTTTCTTT. V and J are TRBV28 and TRBJ1-1, with TRBD1 as a possible D gene (6 bases). Germline CDR1 is MDHEN and CDR2 is SYDVKM. This CDR3 comprises 16 residues. The V end lost 3 bases, the J end lost 0 bases, and 14 bases lay between the germline ends.

V usage is TRBV7-9 and J usage is TRBJ2-7, with D tentatively TRBD1 (6 bases). The CDR3 spans 14 residues. CDR1 and CDR2 from the germline V gene are SEHNR and FQNEAQ (reference sequence). Trimming removed 5 bases at V and 2 bases at J, with 13 bases between. CDR3 nucleotide sequence: TGTGCCAGCAGCCTACCAGACAGGACCTACGAGCAGTACTTC. Protein: CASSLPDRTYEQYF.

V gene TRBV2 combines with J gene TRBJ2-3; no reliable D call. Looked up from germline, CDR1 is SNHLY and CDR2 is FYNNEI. The CDR3 extends over 13 amino acids. The V gene lost 7 bases and the J gene lost 4 bases, with 12 bases spanning the gap. Here the CDR3 DNA reads TGTGCCAGCACGTTTCAGGCCCCAGATACGCAGTATTTT. Its protein product is CASTFQAPDTQYF.

This chain uses TRBV6-2 or TRBV6-3 with TRBJ1-2, with 9 bases that match TRBD1. The CDR3 is made up of 15 amino acids. CDR1 MNHEY and CDR2 SVGEGT come from the germline V gene. The V and J ends lost 1 base and 6 bases, in that order; junction bases with no gene match: 6. The CDR3 reads CASSYFTGGYDGYTF. The DNA for the CDR3 is TGTGCCAGCAGTTACTTCACAGGGGGCTACGATGGCTACACCTTC.

The chain links TRBV7-9 to TRBJ2-7; no firm D call. The V gene lost 5 bases and the J gene lost 7 bases, with 21 bases spanning the gap. This CDR3 is 15 amino acids long. Germline values: CDR1 SEHNR, CDR2 FQNEAQ (reference sequence). The CDR3 region has the DNA TGTGCCAGCAGCGCAAGTCGGGTCCCGACGCGGGAGCAGTACTTC. Its protein product is CASSASRVPTREQYF.

DNA for the CDR3: TGCGCCAGCTGGGGTCGACAGGGGGAAGCTAATGAAAAACTGTTTTTT. The encoded protein is CASWGRQGEANEKLFF. The rearrangement uses TRBV23-1 and TRBJ1-4; 9 bases are shared with TRBD1. TRBV23-1 is noted as an ORF with a role that remains uncertain. This CDR3 comprises 16 residues. The J segment lost 3 bases and the V segment lost 8 bases, leaving 10 bases of the junction unmatched.

This clone was detected a few times. V gene TRBV21-1 combines with J gene TRBJ1-2; the D call of TRBD1 is as the table states it, not checked on the DNA. TRBV21-1 is labeled a pseudogene. The CDR3 has 17 residues. The CDR3 region is CASSTRVQGGANYGYTF. Written as DNA, the CDR3 is TGTGCCAGCAGCACGAGGGTACAGGGGGGAGCTAACTATGGCTACACCTTC.

The V and J genes are TRBV2 and TRBJ2-7; D gene ambiguous. The CDR3 loop spans 10 amino acids. The germline V and J ends were trimmed by 9 bases and 5 bases, with 8 bases remaining between them. The germline V gene has CDR1 SNHLY and CDR2 FYNNEI. CDR3 sequence reads: CASSYNEQYF. As DNA, the CDR3 is TGTGCCAGTTCTTACAACGAGCAGTACTTC.

In its sample, this clone was seen once. The CDR3 here is CASSSRQGLDEQYF. CDR3 in DNA: TGTGCCAGCAGCTCCCGACAGGGACTGGACGAGCAGTACTTC. J is TRBJ2-7 and V is TRBV7-6; the D gene is possibly TRBD1 (7 bases). Germline lookup yields CDR1 SGHVS and CDR2 FNYEAQ. The CDR3 is made up of 14 amino acids. V shed 4 bases and J shed 5 bases, with 15 bases lying between them.

The chain combines TRBV30 with TRBJ2-1; 8 bases are a match to TRBD1. CDR3 length: 15 residues. The germline V gene has CDR1 GTSNPN and CDR2 SVGIG (reference sequence). The V segment lost 2 bases and the J segment 7 bases; nucleotides outside the gene matches: 10. The CDR3 loop reads CAWSPRDRGSNEQFF. The CDR3 nucleotides are TGTGCCTGGAGTCCCCGCGACAGGGGTTCGAATGAGCAGTTCTTC. The full variable domain, with the rest looked up from reference TRBV30 and TRBJ2-1, is SQTIHQWPATLVQPVGSPLSLECTVEGTSNPNLYWYRQAAGRGLQLLFYSVGIGQISSEVPQNLSASRPQDRQFILSSKKLLLSDSGFYLCAWSPRDRGSNEQFFGPGTRLTVL.

The chain is built from TRBV2 and TRBJ1-2, with 7 bases that match TRBD1. CDR3 length equals 14 residues. V shed 5 bases, J shed 4 bases, and the junction held 7 bases outside the gene matches. In germline, CDR1 is SNHLY, CDR2 FYNNEI. Here the CDR3 DNA reads TGTGCCAGCAGTAACCGGGACAGAATCTATGGCTACACCTTC. Translation: CASSNRDRIYGYTF.

The rearrangement uses TRBV6-5 and TRBJ2-1; 12 nucleotides align to TRBD2. Germline-derived CDR1 and CDR2 are MNHEY and SVGAGI. This CDR3 has 14 residues. Trimming removed 10 bases from V and 6 bases from J; junction bases left unmatched: 7. The CDR3 loop is CATLTSGGGNEQFF. In DNA, the CDR3 is TGTGCCACCCTGACTAGCGGGGGTGGCAATGAGCAGTTCTTC.